This TCR beta chain was recorded in a study of blood T cell repertoires in COVID-19. Study-level background: Samples of COVID-19 (acute and convalescent) were obtained from the United States, Italy and Spain.

Trimming took 4 bases from V and 1 from J, leaving 10 bases between them. From germline, CDR1 is SGHTA and CDR2 FQGNSA. The CDR3 runs 14 residues. Libraries were prepared by immunoSEQ multiplex PCR; TCRdb keeps only in-frame clonotypes and omits some of them. The sample lists fewer than 150,000 clones; about 75% were seen once. The source is a man at least 80 years old with acute or convalescent COVID-19. The chain is built from TRBV7-2 and TRBJ1-1; D not certain. The sample comprised peripheral blood. CDR3 sequence: CASSSGLGNTEAFF. As DNA, the CDR3 is TGTGCCAGCAGCTCGGGGTTAGGGAACACTGAAGCTTTCTTT. Complete variable domain (other parts from reference TRBV7-2 and TRBJ1-1): GAGVSQSPSNKVTEKGKDVELRCDPISGHTALYWYRQSLGQGLEFLIYFQGNSAPDKSGLPSDRFSAERTGGSVSTLTIQRTQQEDSAVYLCASSSGLGNTEAFFGQGTRLTVV.